These 22 T cell receptor beta chains share one sample of origin, sequenced in a study of cytomegalovirus exposure and HLA in healthy donors. Generated by immunoSEQ multiplex PCR, the TCRdb table keeps only in-frame clones and is missing some. Among more than 45,000 clones, roughly nine tenths were seen once, and the ten largest hold over 2%. The sequencing input was PBMCs. Receptor source: a woman aged 25 to 39 in good health and CMV-seronegative.

V is TRBV5-1 and J is TRBJ1-2, with 8 positions matching TRBD1. Germline V lookup: CDR1 SGHRS, CDR2 YFSETQ. J lost 2 bases, V lost 0 bases, and 9 bases had no gene match. The CDR3 consists of 17 residues. The CDR3 nucleotides read TGCGCCAGCAGCTTGGGTGGGACAGGAGGAAAGAACTATGGCTACACCTTC. Translated: CASSLGGTGGKNYGYTF. Based on the CDR3 plus reference TRBV5-1 and TRBJ1-2, the full variable domain is KAGVTQTPRYLIKTRGQQVTLSCSPISGHRSVSWYQQTPGQGLQFLFEYFSETQRNKGNFPGRFSGRQFSNSRSEMNVSTLELGDSALYLCASSLGGTGGKNYGYTFGSGTRLTVV.

The chain joins TRBV4-3 to TRBJ2-7; 7 bases line up with TRBD1. With 5 bases clipped from V and 0 bases from J, the junction kept 1 base outside the gene matches. The length of the CDR3 is 13 residues. Looked up from germline, CDR1 is LGHNA and CDR2 is YSLEER. The CDR3 here is CASSRQGSYEQYF. The CDR3, as DNA: TGCGCCAGCAGCAGACAGGGCTCCTACGAGCAGTACTTC.

V and J are TRBV5-1 and TRBJ1-2; D uncertain. The CDR3 covers 15 residues. Germline V CDR1 and CDR2: SGHRS, YFSETQ. Between the trimmed V and J ends, which lost 0 bases and 2 bases, there was a span of 11 bases. DNA of the CDR3: TGCGCCAGCAGCTTGGCCGGAGTCAAAAACTATGGCTACACCTTC. It encodes CASSLAGVKNYGYTF.

This sequence joins TRBV14 and TRBJ2-7, with D hard to call. This CDR3 is 15 amino acids long. Trimming pared 0 bases from V and 2 bases from J, leaving 11 bases between. Per germline, CDR1 SGHDN and CDR2 FVKESK. The CDR3 DNA reads as TGTGCCAGCAGCCAAGACTTTAACGCAGCCTACGAGCAGTACTTC. The encoded protein is CASSQDFNAAYEQYF.

The CDR3 loop is CASSDSAGGSTDTQYF. CDR3 nucleotide sequence: TGTGCCAGCAGTGACTCGGCGGGAGGTTCCACAGATACGCAGTATTTT. This chain joins TRBV6-4 and TRBJ2-3; 8 nucleotides match TRBD2. The CDR3 is made up of 16 amino acids. Germline CDR1 MRHNA, CDR2 SNTAGT. V was clipped by 0 bases and J by 2 bases; unmatched bases: 4.

This rearrangement joins TRBV10-1 to TRBJ2-7, with TRBD1 identical over 11 bases. This CDR3 has 14 amino acids. V was pared by 6 bases and J by 3 bases, with 4 bases of the junction left unmatched. Germline CDR1 WNHNN, CDR2 SYGVQD (reference sequence). The CDR3, as DNA: TGCGCCAGCAGCCCCGGGACAGGGGGCTACGAGCAGTACTTC. Amino acid sequence: CASSPGTGGYEQYF.

This clone is a singleton in its sample. Here the CDR3 reads CASSQGGGGNTGNTIYF. In DNA form, the CDR3 reads TGTGCCAGCAGCCAAGGGGGCGGCGGAAATACTGGAAACACCATATATTTT. The gene calls are TRBV4-2 and TRBJ1-3; perhaps TRBD1 as D (5 bases). CDR1 LGHNA and CDR2 YNFKEQ come from the germline V gene. This CDR3 spans 17 amino acids. V dropped 1 base and J dropped 2 bases, with 15 bases sitting between them.

On this clone itself: The junction departs from the called germline gene at one end, perhaps through a read error. The J gene is TRBJ2-7, the V gene TRBV30; 8 bases match TRBD2. Germline values: CDR1 GTSNPN, CDR2 SVGIG (reference sequence). The length of the CDR3 is 13 residues. CDR3 nucleotides: TGTGCCTGCGGAGTAGCGGGACCCTACAAGCAGTACTTC. Encoded protein: CACGVAGPYKQYF.

A few counts support this clone. This chain uses TRBV7-9 with TRBJ2-2; D remains unclear. The CDR3 length is 13 residues. Germline V lookup: CDR1 SEHNR, CDR2 FQNEAQ (reference sequence). V lost 4 bases, J lost 1 base, and 4 bases lay in between. The CDR3 here is CASSSWNTGELFF. CDR3 in DNA: TGTGCCAGCAGCTCGTGGAACACCGGGGAGCTGTTTTTT.

The genes are TRBV28 and TRBJ1-4, with TRBD1 matching over 7 bases. CDR3 length: 18 amino acids. Germline V gene lookup returns CDR1 MDHEN and CDR2 SYDVKM. V was pared by 7 bases and J by 0 bases, with 14 bases of the junction left unmatched. CDR3 nucleotide sequence: TGTGCCAGCACCGCGATACAGGGGCGAAGTGCAACTAATGAAAAACTGTTTTTT. Translated: CASTAIQGRSATNEKLFF.

The CDR3 protein is CASSLGGGSRDEQFF. The CDR3 bases are TGTGCCAGCAGTTTGGGGGGAGGGAGTAGAGATGAGCAGTTCTTC. The rearrangement joins TRBV28 to TRBJ2-1, with 7 bases identical to TRBD2. CDR1 MDHEN and CDR2 SYDVKM come from the germline V gene. The CDR3 sequence is 15 residues long. With V trimmed by 3 bases and J by 8 bases, 10 bases remained unmatched.

The chain is built from TRBV29-1 and TRBJ2-2; D is unresolved. Trimming removed 5 bases from V and 3 bases from J, with 13 bases in between. Germline CDR1 SQVTM, CDR2 ANQGSEA. The length of the CDR3 is 14 residues. The CDR3 protein is CSVYSTDYTGELFF. For the CDR3, the DNA is TGCAGCGTTTATTCCACAGATTACACCGGGGAGCTGTTTTTT.

Here the CDR3 reads CAWSEGTDGNTIYF. In nucleotides, the CDR3 is TGTGCCTGGAGTGAAGGGACAGATGGAAACACCATATATTTT. This sequence joins TRBV30 and TRBJ1-3; 7 nucleotides agree with TRBD1. Germline assignment: CDR1 GTSNPN and CDR2 SVGIG (reference sequence). This CDR3 spans 14 amino acids. Trimming at V came to 1 base and at J to 3 bases, leaving 3 bases not matched to a gene.

The chain joins TRBV28 to TRBJ1-1; 8 bases match TRBD1. The CDR3 totals 17 residues. Germline loops: CDR1 MDHEN, CDR2 SYDVKM. Germline trimming cut 2 bases from V and 6 bases from J; bases unmatched to any gene: 14. The CDR3 DNA reads as TGTGCCAGCAGTTTAGGGCCCGGGACAGGTGGTTCTCCTGAAGCTTTCTTT. It yields the protein CASSLGPGTGGSPEAFF. The full variable domain, its missing parts supplied by reference TRBV28 and TRBJ1-1, is DVKVTQSSRYLVKRTGEKVFLECVQDMDHENMFWYRQDPGLGLRLIYFSYDVKMKEKGDIPEGYSVSREKKERFSLILESASTNQTSMYLCASSLGPGTGGSPEAFFGQGTRLTVV.

This rearrangement joins TRBV19 to TRBJ1-1; 10 bases fit TRBD1. This CDR3 has 14 amino acids. Germline loops: CDR1 LNHDA, CDR2 SQIVND (reference sequence). The junction had 5 bases not matched to a gene; V was cut back by 6 bases and J by 4 bases. CDR3 DNA sequence: TGTGCCAGTAGGAGACAGGGGGCAGGCACTGAAGCTTTCTTT. Amino acids: CASRRQGAGTEAFF.

The CDR3 coding sequence is TGTGCCAGCAGGCGGGAGGGGCGATCCCACAATGAGCAGTTCTTC. Encoded protein: CASRREGRSHNEQFF. The V call is TRBV28, the J call TRBJ2-1; 9 bases fit TRBD2. The CDR3 is 15 residues long. The germline CDR1 and CDR2 sequences are MDHEN and SYDVKM. V lost 6 bases and J lost 5; bases outside the gene matches: 8.

V is TRBV28 and J is TRBJ2-1; a weak D match, TRBD1 (5 bases). Trimming removed 6 bases at V and 0 bases at J, with 12 bases between. Germline V gives CDR1 MDHEN, CDR2 SYDVKM. The length of the CDR3 is 15 residues. The CDR3 loop reads CASSHRLSSYNEQFF. Here the CDR3 DNA reads TGTGCCAGCAGCCACAGGCTGAGCTCCTACAATGAGCAGTTCTTC.

The chain links TRBV5-4 to TRBJ2-3; 10 positions match TRBD2. The CDR3 covers 15 residues. Germline CDR1 is SGHNT and CDR2 is YYREEE (reference sequence). The V and J ends lost 1 base and 2 bases, in that order; junction bases with no gene match: 1. DNA for the CDR3: TGTGCCAGCAGCTTGACTAGCGGGACCACAGATACGCAGTATTTT. Protein product: CASSLTSGTTDTQYF.

The chain carries TRBV7-8 and TRBJ1-4; tentative D call: TRBD1 (5 bases). Per the germline V gene, CDR1 is SGHVS and CDR2 is FQNEAQ. Trimming removed 5 bases at V and 3 bases at J, with 10 bases between. This CDR3 spans 14 amino acids. The CDR3, as DNA: TGTGCCAGCAGCCCGGACAATTCTAATGAAAAACTGTTTTTT. This translates into CASSPDNSNEKLFF.

This clone occurred a few times. This chain joins TRBV10-3 and TRBJ2-7, with TRBD2 matching over 9 bases. Trimming at V came to 10 bases and at J to 9 bases, leaving 19 bases not matched to a gene. Per germline, CDR1 ENHRY and CDR2 SYGVKD. The CDR3 is made up of 15 amino acids. Here the CDR3 DNA reads TGTGCCACCACGAATGTTGGCGGGAGGGCCCCTGTGCAGTACTTC. Encoded protein: CATTNVGGRAPVQYF.

V usage is TRBV30 and J usage is TRBJ2-3, with 15 bases that match TRBD2. Germline CDR1 is GTSNPN and CDR2 is SVGIG (reference sequence). The CDR3 consists of 19 residues. V gave up 1 base and J gave up 1 base; unmatched junction bases: 9. The DNA of the CDR3 is TGTGCCTGGAGTGCCGGACTAGCGGGAGGGCCAGGGGGCACAGATACGCAGTATTTT. It encodes CAWSAGLAGGPGGTDTQYF.

The chain couples TRBV7-2 to TRBJ2-3; tentative D call: TRBD1 (6 bases). The germline V gene encodes CDR1 SGHTA and CDR2 FQGNSA. V lost 5 bases and J 3 bases, leaving 12 bases between the germline ends. CDR3 length: 14 amino acids. The chain's CDR3 is CASSPTGWTDTQYF. The CDR3 DNA reads TGTGCCAGCAGCCCCACAGGGTGGACAGATACGCAGTATTTT. Looking up the rest from reference TRBV7-2 and TRBJ2-3 gives the full variable domain: GAGVSQSPSNKVTEKGKDVELRCDPISGHTALYWYRQSLGQGLEFLIYFQGNSAPDKSGLPSDRFSAERTGGSVSTLTIQRTQQEDSAVYLCASSPTGWTDTQYFGPGTRLTVL.